This T cell receptor (beta chain) comes out of a study of T cell responses to AZD1222 COVID-19 vaccine. Study-wide findings and caveats: Reports say nearly half of spike-specific TCRs go after unmutated variant regions.

To note about this clone: Its cognate antigen is unknown.

CDR3 size: 11 residues. Germline values: CDR1 DFQATT, CDR2 SNEGSKA (reference sequence). V was shortened by 5 bases and J by 5 bases, with 10 bases between the two germline ends. TCRdb's copy holds only in-frame clones and misses some; the assay was immunoSEQ multiplex PCR. Here the sample spans roughly 270,000 clones, 90% to 95% being singletons. The clonotype originates from an adult who received the AZD1222 COVID-19 vaccine. The sample here was peripheral blood, taken 28 days after the second AZD1222 dose. The chain has TRBV20-1 and TRBJ2-7; no firm D call. This CDR3 is CSAPRGDEQYF. DNA of the CDR3: TGCAGTGCTCCACGCGGCGACGAGCAGTACTTC.